A selection of T cell receptor beta chains follows, all from one sample in a study of shared clonotypes between healthy human individuals. Produced via immunoSEQ multiplex PCR; TCRdb's table is partial and in-frame only. Of some 1,600,000 clones listed, roughly 98% are singletons. The sequenced material came from naive CD4+ T cells sorted from blood. These receptors were obtained from a man aged 30 to 45 in good health. Each CDR3 is given with its conserved first and last residue. A D gene is named only where the DNA matches it firmly. Expanded clones get a size class; other rows say once, few or many, or leave the size out.

>once|TRBJ1-2|NA|TRBV30
TGTGCCTCGGAACAGGGAAACTATGGCTACACCTTC
CASEQGNYGYTF
>NA|TRBJ2-7|NA|TRBV5-1
TGCGCCAGCAGCCCAATAGTGGCGCAGGGGGGCTACGAGCAGTACTTC
CASSPIVAQGGYEQYF
>NA|TRBJ2-2|TRBD2|TRBV10-3
TGTGCCATCAGTGATGTTGCTAGCGGGCCCATAAACACCGGGGAGCTGTTTTTT
CAISDVASGPINTGELFF
>NA|TRBJ2-7|TRBD2|TRBV7-8
TGTGCCAGCAGCTTAGTCACGGGGGGGCCCTACGAGCAGTACTTC
CASSLVTGGPYEQYF
>NA|TRBJ2-1|NA|TRBV9
TGTGCCAGCAGCGTAGCATTGACACAACAAAGCCTCTACAATGAGCAGTTCTTC
CASSVALTQQSLYNEQFF
>NA|TRBJ2-7|NA|TRBV27
TGTGCCAGCAGTTCCCAAGGGACCCCGGATGAGCAGTACTTC
CASSSQGTPDEQYF
>NA|TRBJ1-5|NA|TRBV5-6
TGTGCCAGCAGCTTATGGGGTAGCGGCAATCAGCCCCAGCATTTT
CASSLWGSGNQPQHF
>NA|TRBJ2-2|NA|TRBV19
TGTGCCAGTAGTATAGGCGGTCCGGGACCGACCGGGGAGCTGTTTTTT
CASSIGGPGPTGELFF
>NA|TRBJ2-3|NA|TRBV18
TGTGCCAGCTCACCCTTATGGCGGGACTTAGATACGCAGTATTTT
CASSPLWRDLDTQYF
>NA|TRBJ2-1|NA|TRBV18
TGTGCCAGCTCACTTCCCTTGAGGGACCCCACCATAGCGCAGTTCTTC
CASSLPLRDPTIAQFF
>NA|TRBJ1-1|NA|TRBV7-2
TGTGCCAGCAGCTTAGGGAAGAACACTGAAGCTTTCTTT
CASSLGKNTEAFF
>NA|TRBJ1-4|TRBD1|TRBV27
TGTGCCAGCAGTTTTAAAGGGGGCGGTGAAAAACTGTTTTTT
CASSFKGGGEKLFF
>once|TRBJ2-2|NA|TRBV25-1
TGTGCCAGCAGTGAATTCGGCATCGGGGAGCTGTTTTTT
CASSEFGIGELFF
>NA|TRBJ2-7|TRBD2|TRBV28
TGTGCCAGCAAGATCCGGGGACTAGCGGGAGCTAACATCATCGAGCAGTACTTC
CASKIRGLAGANIIEQYF
>NA|TRBJ2-2|NA|TRBV28
TGTGCCAGCAGTTTCCCCCGCGGCAGGGGCACCGGGGAGCTGTTTTTT
CASSFPRGRGTGELFF
>once|TRBJ2-1|NA|TRBV6-5
TGTGCCAGCAGTTATTCGCACGTCAATGAGCAGTTCTTC
CASSYSHVNEQFF
>once|TRBJ2-2|TRBD1|TRBV2
TGTGCCAGCAGTGACTGGAGAGGGACAGGGAACACCGGGGAGCTGTTTTTT
CASSDWRGTGNTGELFF
>NA|TRBJ1-1|NA|TRBV29-1
TGCAGCGGGGACCACGGGGAAGCTTTCTTT
CSGDHGEAFF
>NA|TRBJ2-3|TRBD2|TRBV27
TGTGCCAGCAGTTTATCCCAAGAGCTAGCGGGCTTCACAGATACGCAGTATTTT
CASSLSQELAGFTDTQYF
>NA|TRBJ1-5|TRBD1|TRBV4-3
TGCGCCAGCAGCCAAGCTCTGGGGACAGACAATCAGCCCCAGCATTTT
CASSQALGTDNQPQHF
>once|TRBJ1-3|NA|TRBV7-8
TGTGCCAGCAGCGTGATACCGTCGGGAAACACCATATATTTT
CASSVIPSGNTIYF
>NA|TRBJ2-7|NA|TRBV7-6
TGTGCCAGCAGTTGGGGACACCGCTCCTACGAGCAGTACTTC
CASSWGHRSYEQYF
>NA|TRBJ1-5|NA|TRBV7-8
TGTGCCAGCAGCCCCCAGGGTTATAGCAATCAGCCCCAGCATTTT
CASSPQGYSNQPQHF
>NA|TRBJ2-1|TRBD2|TRBV19
TGTGCCAGTAGTCTCTACCTTACTAGCGGGAGCTACAATGAGCAGTTCTTC
CASSLYLTSGSYNEQFF